The 6 T cell receptor beta chains below come from one sample, sequenced in a study of shared clonotypes between healthy human individuals. Produced via immunoSEQ multiplex PCR; TCRdb's table is partial and in-frame only. The sample includes over 95,000 clones, less than 50% of them seen just once. Sequenced: PBMCs. These receptors were collected from a woman aged 40 to 49 in good health. Some clones in this sample may be carry-over from other donors' samples.

The table lists this clone with many counts. This chain joins TRBV11-2 and TRBJ2-7; D is unclear. Per the germline V gene, CDR1 is SGHAT and CDR2 is FQNNGV. With 5 bases removed from V and 0 bases from J, the gap between germline ends came to 14 bases. CDR3 length: 15 residues. The CDR3 reads CASSPRRASSYEQYF. DNA of the CDR3: TGTGCCAGCAGCCCCCGAAGGGCGAGCTCCTACGAGCAGTACTTC.

This clone was detected many times. The chain employs TRBV6-4 and TRBJ2-2; D might be TRBD1 or TRBD2, each matching 5 bases. Trimming removed 8 bases from V and 3 bases from J, with 13 bases in between. Germline V gene data show CDR1 as MRHNA and CDR2 as SNTAGT. This CDR3 has 14 residues. The CDR3 protein is CASGQGTDTGELFF. Here the CDR3 DNA reads TGTGCCAGCGGGCAAGGGACGGACACCGGGGAGCTGTTTTTT.

This clone was counted between two and nine times. A read error is possible here, since a much larger clone lies one base away. CDR3 sequence reads: CASSLGATDTQYF. The CDR3 DNA is TGTGCCAGCAGCTTAGGGGCCACAGATACGCAGTATTTT. This chain connects TRBV11-1 to TRBJ2-3; D is uncertain. With 1 base removed from V and 2 bases from J, the gap between germline ends came to 4 bases. The germline V gene has CDR1 SGHAT and CDR2 FQDESV (reference sequence). The CDR3 runs 13 residues.

The genes are TRBV30 and TRBJ2-7; maybe TRBD1 (8 bases). The CDR3 runs 15 residues. Trimming removed 4 bases from V and 0 bases from J, with 16 bases in between. Germline values: CDR1 GTSNPN, CDR2 SVGIG (reference sequence). CDR3 in amino acids: CAWKQQGGPSYEQYF. In nucleotides, the CDR3 is TGTGCCTGGAAGCAACAGGGGGGGCCCTCCTACGAGCAGTACTTC.

In its sample, this clone was seen a few times. The chain links TRBV5-4 to TRBJ2-6; 8 bases map to TRBD1. The length of the CDR3 is 15 residues. The germline CDR1 and CDR2 sequences are SGHNT and YYREEE (reference sequence). Trimming cost V 7 bases and J 1 base; bases outside gene matches: 4. The CDR3 spells CASGTGGSGANVLTF. CDR3 in DNA: TGTGCCAGCGGGACAGGTGGGTCTGGGGCCAACGTCCTGACTTTC.

This clone appeared a few times. The chain employs TRBV29-1 and TRBJ2-3, with TRBD2 identical over 13 bases. The CDR3 length is 15 residues. CDR1 SQVTM and CDR2 ANQGSEA come from the germline V gene. V gave up 3 bases and J gave up 4 bases; unmatched junction bases: 4. Here the CDR3 DNA reads TGCAGCGTTGAGAGGACTAGCGGGAGCCCAGATACGCAGTATTTT. As protein: CSVERTSGSPDTQYF.